These T cell receptor beta chains were read from a single sample in a study of cytomegalovirus exposure and HLA in healthy donors. This table comes from immunoSEQ multiplex PCR, and its TCRdb copy is limited to in-frame clones, with some not included. The sample holds 99,000 or so clones, about 80% seen once. The sequenced sample was PBMCs. These receptor sequences come from a male donor in good health and CMV-seropositive. Both conserved end residues are part of each CDR3. The D gene is left open where the match is weak. Clone size, where shown, is once, few, many, or a class for clones that have expanded.

v_call: TRBV7-9
clone_size: -
j_call: TRBJ2-5
d_call: -
cdr3_nt: TGTGCCAGCAGCTTACACAAGAAAGAGACCCAGTACTTC
cdr3_aa: CASSLHKKETQYF

v_call: TRBV30
clone_size: -
j_call: TRBJ1-1
d_call: -
cdr3_nt: TGTGCCAGGGGTATTGGGCTGAACACTGAAGCTTTCTTT
cdr3_aa: CARGIGLNTEAFF

v_call: TRBV9
clone_size: once
j_call: TRBJ2-2
d_call: -
cdr3_nt: TGTGCCAGCAGCGTAGGTCACGGAGGACTGAACACCGGGGAGCTGTTTTTT
cdr3_aa: CASSVGHGGLNTGELFF

v_call: TRBV25-1
clone_size: -
j_call: TRBJ1-2
d_call: TRBD1
cdr3_nt: TGTGCCAGCAGGATCACAGGGGGGGACTATGGCTACACCTTC
cdr3_aa: CASRITGGDYGYTF

v_call: TRBV6-4
clone_size: -
j_call: TRBJ1-3
d_call: -
cdr3_nt: TGTGCCAGACCGAGGCAGCATTTTCCATCTGGAAACACCATATATTTT
cdr3_aa: CARPRQHFPSGNTIYF

v_call: TRBV6-1
clone_size: -
j_call: TRBJ1-5
d_call: -
cdr3_nt: TGTGCCAGCAGTGAAAGACAGGATAGCAATCAGCCCCAGCATTTT
cdr3_aa: CASSERQDSNQPQHF

v_call: TRBV6-1
clone_size: -
j_call: TRBJ2-7
d_call: TRBD1
cdr3_nt: TGTGCCAGCAGTTCGACAGGGGTCCACGAGCAGTACTTC
cdr3_aa: CASSSTGVHEQYF

v_call: TRBV7-9
clone_size: -
j_call: TRBJ2-5
d_call: -
cdr3_nt: TGTGCCAGCAGCCATTCCTGGAGGAATAGCGAGACCCAGTACTTC
cdr3_aa: CASSHSWRNSETQYF

v_call: TRBV7-8
clone_size: -
j_call: TRBJ1-1
d_call: -
cdr3_nt: TGTGCCAGCAGCCAGCCTCAGGAGAACACTGAAGCTTTCTTT
cdr3_aa: CASSQPQENTEAFF

v_call: TRBV12-5
clone_size: -
j_call: TRBJ1-1
d_call: TRBD1
cdr3_nt: TGTGCTAGTGGCATGACAGGGGGAGGAACTGAAGCTTTCTTT
cdr3_aa: CASGMTGGGTEAFF

v_call: TRBV11-3
clone_size: -
j_call: TRBJ1-2
d_call: -
cdr3_nt: TGTGCCAGCAGCTTGCCGACAGCACCCTATGGCTACACCTTC
cdr3_aa: CASSLPTAPYGYTF

v_call: TRBV9
clone_size: -
j_call: TRBJ2-7
d_call: TRBD2
cdr3_nt: TGTGCCAGCAGCGCTCGAGCGGGGGGGCGCCCCTACGAGCAGTACTTC
cdr3_aa: CASSARAGGRPYEQYF

v_call: TRBV4-1
clone_size: -
j_call: TRBJ2-1
d_call: -
cdr3_nt: TGCGCCAGCAGCCAAGGAGGGGGGGGGAATAAGGAGCAGTTCTTC
cdr3_aa: CASSQGGGGNKEQFF

v_call: TRBV5-1
clone_size: -
j_call: TRBJ1-6
d_call: -
cdr3_nt: TGCGCCAGCAGCTTGGGAGCCCCGAATTCACCCCTCCACTTT
cdr3_aa: CASSLGAPNSPLHF

v_call: TRBV13
clone_size: -
j_call: TRBJ2-5
d_call: TRBD2
cdr3_nt: TGTGCCAGCAGCCCTGGACTAGCAAAGACCCAGTACTTC
cdr3_aa: CASSPGLAKTQYF

v_call: TRBV19
clone_size: -
j_call: TRBJ2-6
d_call: -
cdr3_nt: TGTGCCAGTTCTCCTTCAACAAGGGCCAACGTCCTGACTTTC
cdr3_aa: CASSPSTRANVLTF